These 27 T cell receptor beta chains were all obtained from the same sample, sequenced in a study of blood T cell repertoires in COVID-19. The protocol was immunoSEQ multiplex PCR, while the TCRdb copy is restricted to in-frame clones and leaves out a portion. The table lists a few hundred thousand clones, around nine tenths of them singletons. Sequencing was carried out using peripheral blood. All receptors derive from a woman aged 60-75 years with acute or convalescent COVID-19.

The chain joins TRBV18 to TRBJ1-3; D possibly corresponds to TRBD1 (5 bases). Trimming shortened V by 3 bases and J by 4 bases, and 7 bases separated the two germline ends. In germline, CDR1 is KGHSH, CDR2 LQKENI. The CDR3 is made up of 13 amino acids. The CDR3 spells CASSPRTGNTIYF. In nucleotides, the CDR3 is TGTGCCAGCTCACCCCGGACAGGAAACACCATATATTTT.

The gene calls are TRBV7-9 and TRBJ1-2, with D possibly matching TRBD1 (5 bases). The germline V gene encodes CDR1 SEHNR and CDR2 FQNEAQ (reference sequence). Trimming shortened V by 5 bases and J by 0 bases, and 7 bases separated the two germline ends. The CDR3 contains 13 residues. CDR3 in DNA: TGTGCCAGCAGCCAGGGATCTAACTATGGCTACACCTTC. It specifies CASSQGSNYGYTF.

The chain is built from TRBV5-1 and TRBJ2-2; D not resolved. V lost 0 bases and J 3 bases, leaving 3 bases between the germline ends. The CDR3 contains 13 residues. CDR1 is SGHRS, CDR2 YFSETQ, per germline. CDR3 protein: CASSLADTGELFF. CDR3 sequence (DNA): TGCGCCAGCAGCTTGGCTGACACCGGGGAGCTGTTTTTT.

The CDR3 DNA sequence: TGCAGCGCCAGGCGGGCCCAAGAGACCCAGTACTTC. It translates to CSARRAQETQYF. The chain combines TRBV29-1 with TRBJ2-5; possibly TRBD2 for D (5 bases). V lost 7 bases and J lost 1, with 10 bases in between. Germline CDR1 SQVTM, CDR2 ANQGSEA. This CDR3 comprises 12 residues.

This chain connects TRBV25-1 to TRBJ1-2; TRBD1 agrees at 9 bases. This CDR3 spans 15 amino acids. V lost 2 bases and J lost 4; bases outside the gene matches: 5. The germline V gene encodes CDR1 MGHDK and CDR2 SYGVNS. The CDR3 is CASSEGQGFTYGYTF. Written as DNA, the CDR3 is TGTGCCAGCAGTGAAGGACAGGGGTTTACCTATGGCTACACCTTC.

To note about this clone: This specimen includes other DNA sequences encoding the same CDR3. This chain joins TRBV5-4 and TRBJ2-5; D is unclear. The CDR3 is 13 residues long. Germline V gene data show CDR1 as SGHNT and CDR2 as YYREEE (reference sequence). V gave up 1 base and J gave up 1 base, with 5 bases separating them. CDR3 in amino acids: CASSLRGQETQYF. The CDR3 DNA reads as TGTGCCAGCAGCTTGCGAGGCCAAGAGACCCAGTACTTC.

The chain joins TRBV5-1 to TRBJ2-2; maybe TRBD1 (6 bases). Germline V gene data show CDR1 as SGHRS and CDR2 as YFSETQ. The CDR3 extends over 15 amino acids. Between the trimmed V and J ends, which lost 4 bases and 1 base, there was a span of 11 bases. This chain's CDR3 is CASSNRALNTGELFF. For the CDR3, the DNA is TGCGCCAGCAGCAACAGGGCCTTGAACACCGGGGAGCTGTTTTTT.

The CDR3 coding sequence is TGTGCCAGCAGCGTAGACCAGGGGTTTTCACCCCTCCACTTT. Encoded protein: CASSVDQGFSPLHF. The rearrangement links TRBV9 to TRBJ1-6, with D perhaps TRBD1 (6 bases). V lost 0 bases to trimming and J lost 9 bases, with 10 bases between them. CDR1 and CDR2 from the germline V gene are SGDLS and YYNGEE. The CDR3 loop spans 14 amino acids.

The count of this clone is one. CDR3 nucleotides: TGTGCCAGTAGTATAGCGACTAGCGGGAGGAGGGTTTCCTACAATGAGCAGTTCTTC. It yields the protein CASSIATSGRRVSYNEQFF. The V gene is TRBV19, the J gene TRBJ2-1; 13 positions match TRBD2. The germline V gene has CDR1 LNHDA and CDR2 SQIVND (reference sequence). Losses at the gene ends were 1 base for V and 1 base for J; bases not matched to a gene: 7. CDR3 length equals 19 residues.

V gene TRBV5-1 combines with J gene TRBJ1-1; 7 bases map to TRBD1. With V trimmed by 4 bases and J by 5 bases, 8 bases remained unmatched. The CDR3 length is 14 residues. Per the germline V gene, CDR1 is SGHRS and CDR2 is YFSETQ. In nucleotides, the CDR3 is TGCGCCAGCAGCGGGAAGGGGGCGCGAACTGAAGCTTTCTTT. Encoded protein: CASSGKGARTEAFF.

This rearrangement joins TRBV15 to TRBJ2-7; 7 positions agree with TRBD1. V shed 4 bases, J shed 2 bases, and the junction held 8 bases outside the gene matches. The CDR3 is 15 residues long. Germline values: CDR1 LNHNV, CDR2 YYDKDF (reference sequence). The CDR3 loop is CATSTSLDRAYEQYF. The CDR3 region has the DNA TGTGCCACCAGCACCAGCCTTGACAGGGCCTACGAGCAGTACTTC.

Written as DNA, the CDR3 is TGTGCCAGCAGCTCACAGGGGTACAATGAGCAGTTCTTC. Translated: CASSSQGYNEQFF. The chain carries TRBV5-4 and TRBJ2-1, with 7 bases matching TRBD1. Germline V gives CDR1 SGHNT, CDR2 YYREEE (reference sequence). The CDR3 loop spans 13 amino acids. Losses at the gene ends were 3 bases for V and 4 bases for J; bases not matched to a gene: 1.

V usage is TRBV7-9 and J usage is TRBJ1-4; TRBD1 might be the D (5 bases). This CDR3 has 15 residues. The V and J ends lost 1 base and 3 bases respectively, with 9 bases between them. The germline V gene has CDR1 SEHNR and CDR2 FQNEAQ (reference sequence). The CDR3 loop reads CASSLEQGANEKLFF. CDR3 coding DNA: TGTGCCAGCAGCTTAGAGCAGGGTGCTAATGAAAAACTGTTTTTT.

The V call is TRBV29-1, the J call TRBJ1-3, with D uncertain. The CDR3 has 14 amino acids. CDR1 SQVTM and CDR2 ANQGSEA come from the germline V gene. The V and J ends lost 2 bases and 0 bases respectively, with 8 bases between them. As DNA, the CDR3 is TGCAGCGTTGAAATAGGGAGCTCTGGAAACACCATATATTTT. Its protein product is CSVEIGSSGNTIYF. Complete variable domain (other parts from reference TRBV29-1 and TRBJ1-3): SAVISQKPSRDICQRGTSLTIQCQVDSQVTMMFWYRQQPGQSLTLIATANQGSEATYESGFVIDKFPISRPNLTFSTLTVSNMSPEDSSIYLCSVEIGSSGNTIYFGEGSWLTVV.

The chain links TRBV25-1 to TRBJ1-2, with D hard to call. In germline, CDR1 is MGHDK, CDR2 SYGVNS. The length of the CDR3 is 13 residues. V lost 1 base and J 8 bases, leaving 11 bases between the germline ends. CDR3 coding DNA: TGTGCCAGCAGTGAATCCGGGTCTAGCGGCTACACCTTC. It specifies CASSESGSSGYTF.

The gene calls are TRBV15 and TRBJ2-5; 8 bases are shared with TRBD2. The junction had 6 bases not matched to a gene; V was cut back by 5 bases and J by 4 bases. Germline V gene lookup returns CDR1 LNHNV and CDR2 YYDKDF (reference sequence). This CDR3 region has 14 residues. The CDR3 loop reads CATSPRREAETQYF. CDR3 in DNA: TGTGCCACCAGCCCTCGGCGGGAGGCAGAGACCCAGTACTTC.

The chain couples TRBV27 to TRBJ1-5, with a weak D call TRBD1 (6 bases). Trimming stripped 8 bases from V and 4 bases from J, with 21 bases between. This CDR3 comprises 16 residues. Germline CDR1 is MNHEY and CDR2 is SMNVEV (reference sequence). Here the CDR3 DNA reads TGTGCCAGCCGGGGTAAAACAGGGCTTAGAAATCAGCCCCAGCATTTT. Translation gives CASRGKTGLRNQPQHF.

This chain connects TRBV9 to TRBJ1-3; D might be TRBD1 (6 bases). Germline V CDR1 and CDR2: SGDLS, YYNGEE. V dropped 6 bases and J dropped 0 bases, with 13 bases sitting between them. This CDR3 comprises 15 residues. CDR3 in amino acids: CASTAGGPSGNTIYF. CDR3 in DNA: TGTGCCAGCACCGCGGGGGGCCCCTCTGGAAACACCATATATTTT. Full variable domain (rest looked up from reference TRBV9 and TRBJ1-3): DSGVTQTPKHLITATGQRVTLRCSPRSGDLSVYWYQQSLDQGLQFLIQYYNGEERAKGNILERFSAQQFPDLHSELNLSSLELGDSALYFCASTAGGPSGNTIYFGEGSWLTVV.

V is TRBV7-9 and J is TRBJ1-4; TRBD1 is a possible D gene (5 bases). The CDR3 contains 15 residues. Germline CDR1 reads SEHNR; CDR2 reads FQNEAQ (reference sequence). Trimming cost V 4 bases and J 7 bases, with 16 bases left between them. The CDR3 loop reads CASSSNVGGGEKLFF. DNA of the CDR3: TGTGCCAGCAGCTCGAATGTGGGGGGTGGTGAAAAACTGTTTTTT.

V is TRBV9 and J is TRBJ2-3; D may be TRBD1 (5 bases). V lost 0 bases, J lost 4 bases, and 9 bases lay in between. The CDR3 runs 14 residues. Per germline, CDR1 SGDLS and CDR2 YYNGEE. As DNA, the CDR3 is TGTGCCAGCAGCGTAGGCAGGGTCCCAGATACGCAGTATTTT. Amino acids: CASSVGRVPDTQYF.

The gene calls are TRBV6-2 or TRBV6-3 and TRBJ2-7; tentative D call: TRBD1 (5 bases). V was clipped by 4 bases and J by 4 bases, with 17 bases between them. The CDR3 has 15 residues. Per germline, CDR1 MNHEY and CDR2 SVGEGT. The CDR3 reads CASSSPGQGRYEQYF. CDR3 nucleotide sequence: TGTGCCAGCAGTTCCCCCGGGCAGGGTCGATACGAGCAGTACTTC.

The chain employs TRBV14 and TRBJ2-7; D unclear. There are 15 residues in the CDR3. V lost 2 bases to trimming and J lost 3 bases, with 14 bases between them. Germline CDR1 is SGHDN and CDR2 is FVKESK. CDR3 amino acids: CASSQNNRPGYEQYF. CDR3 bases: TGTGCCAGCAGCCAAAATAACCGACCGGGCTACGAGCAGTACTTC.

This chain links TRBV5-1 with TRBJ2-7; weak D call: TRBD1 (6 bases). The germline V gene encodes CDR1 SGHRS and CDR2 YFSETQ. Deletions cut 0 bases from V and 1 base from J, with 8 bases between. CDR3 length: 14 amino acids. CDR3 coding DNA: TGCGCCAGCAGCTTGGATCAGGGGTCCTACGAGCAGTACTTC. Its translation: CASSLDQGSYEQYF.

This chain uses TRBV15 with TRBJ2-1, with 13 positions matching TRBD2. The CDR3 loop spans 16 amino acids. V shed 5 bases, J shed 4 bases, and the junction held 5 bases outside the gene matches. Germline values: CDR1 LNHNV, CDR2 YYDKDF (reference sequence). CDR3 region: CATSGTSGAGYNEQFF. For the CDR3, the DNA is TGTGCCACCAGCGGGACTAGCGGGGCAGGGTACAATGAGCAGTTCTTC.

This chain connects TRBV7-9 to TRBJ1-2; possible D gene TRBD1, 6 bases. CDR3 length equals 17 residues. Looked up from germline, CDR1 is SEHNR and CDR2 is FQNEAQ (reference sequence). Trimming took 5 bases from V and 0 from J, leaving 19 bases between them. CDR3 region: CASSTTGTPSSNYGYTF. CDR3 sequence (DNA): TGTGCCAGCAGCACCACCGGGACACCGTCCTCTAACTATGGCTACACCTTC.

This chain connects TRBV5-5 to TRBJ2-1; D might be TRBD1 (6 bases). The V gene's germline CDR1 is SGHKS and CDR2 YYEKEE (reference sequence). CDR3 length: 14 residues. V gave up 4 bases and J gave up 6 bases, with 14 bases separating them. The DNA of the CDR3 is TGTGCCAGCAGCACTGGGGGCCCCCGCAATGAGCAGTTCTTC. Protein: CASSTGGPRNEQFF.

The V and J genes are TRBV11-2 and TRBJ1-1; 7 nucleotides agree with TRBD1. Germline CDR1 reads SGHAT; CDR2 reads FQNNGV. The CDR3 is made up of 18 amino acids. Trimming at V came to 2 bases and at J to 2 bases, leaving 14 bases not matched to a gene. The chain's CDR3 is CASSLPGPRQGPNTEAFF. The CDR3 DNA sequence: TGTGCCAGCAGCTTACCGGGCCCGCGACAGGGCCCTAACACTGAAGCTTTCTTT. The full variable domain, with the rest looked up from reference TRBV11-2 and TRBJ1-1, is EAGVAQSPRYKIIEKRQSVAFWCNPISGHATLYWYQQILGQGPKLLIQFQNNGVVDDSQLPKDRFSAERLKGVDSTLKIQPAKLEDSAVYLCASSLPGPRQGPNTEAFFGQGTRLTVV.